This T cell receptor beta chain came from a study of beta chain features in type 1 diabetes (dated by TCRdb to 2017 to 2018). Notes on the research overall: Mean age, gender distribution, total cell number and subset yield were not different between patients and healthy donors. Whereas all 30 or so donors provided naive and central memory subsets, regulatory and stem cell-like memory subsets were isolated from just 8 patients and roughly eight healthy donors. A total of 85 million to 110 million sorted cells were examined across all samples, and RNA yield correlated strongly with the number of cells per subset. The study compared TCRB repertoires of sorted circulating CD4+ T cell subsets between recently diagnosed type 1 diabetes patients and matched healthy donors.

Each donor gave one peripheral blood draw, averaging around 0.11 L, which was collected into heparinised tubes. A BD FACSAria II and a panel including CD45RO, CCR7, CD25, CD127, CD95 and CD27 were used to sort naive, central memory, regulatory and stem cell-like memory CD4+ T cells. A purity above 98% was achieved for all sorted populations. Right away, PBMCs were isolated by Lymphoprep density gradient centrifugation and were stained directly, with no culture step. So that batch effects would be minimized, each experiment stained and sorted samples in pairs, pairing one healthy donor with one patient. All of the isolated RNA was reverse transcribed with the High Capacity cDNA Reverse Transcription Kit, so expressed TCRB transcripts were sequenced. Naive, central memory and regulatory T cell samples underwent deep immunoSEQ sequencing, averaging about 3.57 million total reads per sample. Sorted cells were lysed in RLT buffer, and RNA was extracted using DNase-treated RNeasy Micro or Mini kits according to cell number. To prevent cross-contamination, every cell subset was processed on its own, while patient and healthy donor samples were processed together. TCRB sequences were amplified from cDNA with the immunoSEQ multiplex PCR, producing 87-bp fragments spanning the CDR3 region. The amplicons were sequenced using the Illumina HiSeq platform. On the authors' methods: PCR bias was corrected computationally using synthetic template baselines, and reads within Hamming distance 2 were collapsed, with unmergeable singletons discarded. By aligning reads against IMGT, V, D and J genes, CDR3 length, and insertions or deletions at six rearrangement sites were assigned. Within each subset, clonotype counts were normalized to the number of sorted cells before true diversity and Gini coefficients were calculated with the tcR R package. The overlap coefficient, calculated on TCRB nucleotide sequences, was used to measure repertoire sharing. Out-of-frame TCRB sequences from naive cells were analyzed to stand in for the pre-selection repertoire. TCRdb stores this immuneACCESS table with in-frame sequences only. Part of the clones is absent; in the studies checked, under half of the shortfall reflects unresolved V genes, and no reason is known for the rest. V, J and clone size are taken as reported in that table, and D and trimming were inferred from the DNA itself. The sample has hundreds of thousands of clones on record, approximately 31% of them singletons. 0.06% to 0.07% of the sample is taken by the ten largest.

The junction carries 22 bases between V and J, which are trimmed by 7 bases and 7 bases respectively. The CDR3 spans 15 residues, from the cysteine through the phenylalanine. The read is trimmed to its CDR3 DNA, 45 bases read in frame from base 1. As encoded in the germline V gene, CDR1 is SQVTM while CDR2 is ANQGSEA. The investigation overall reported the following: A moderate but significant shortening of TCRB CDR3 length was observed in type 1 diabetes patients in all four CD4+ subsets. Shorter templates might have been favored by PCR, but patient and control samples were amplified and corrected together, so both groups would have been affected equally by any skew. Only small numbers of individuals were included in the HLA sub-analyses, which left unresolved whether HLA type had any influence on TCRB rearrangement. At VDJ recombination sites, type 1 diabetes patients had fewer insertions and more deleted nucleotides, which implies abnormalities in thymic rearrangement. Naive, central memory and regulatory TCRB repertoires appeared to be more alike among patients than among healthy donors. Because cDNA rather than genomic DNA was sequenced, highly expressing activated cells could have been over-represented, although no difference in activation and CD3 levels was found between groups.

Regarding this clone: The antigen this receptor binds is unknown. Per-base qualities were not stored, and no clone one base away is much larger.

The chain is assembled from TRBV29-1 and TRBJ1-4; a tentative D call is TRBD1 (5 bases match). What was sequenced was naive CD4+ T cells from blood. The sample's cell subset or site, from its label and the paper: true naive CD4+ T cells. This TCR came from a man aged 18 to 30 in good health. At the DNA level, the sequence is TGCAGCGCCCTACGGGGCGCGGGCCGGGGTGAAAAACTGTTTTTT. This gives the protein CSALRGAGRGEKLFF.